Listed below are T cell receptor beta chains from one sample, sequenced in a study of T cell responses to AZD1222 COVID-19 vaccine. TCRdb's table, derived via immunoSEQ multiplex PCR, lists solely in-frame clones and lacks some. The sample has approximately 150,000 clones, about 90% seen once. Sequenced here: peripheral blood, sampled on day 0 of AZD1222 vaccination. These receptors were collected from an adult in good health. Each CDR3 is given with its conserved first and last residue. A D gene is named only where the DNA matches it firmly. For some rows the clone size is stated as once, few or many, or as a class when expanded; others skip it.

j_gene: TRBJ2-2; abundance: NA; v_gene: TRBV11-2; d_gene: TRBD1; CDR3nt: TGTGCCAGCTCGTCACGGGGGACCGGGACAGGGAACACCGGGGAGCTGTTTTTT; CDR3aa: CASSSRGTGTGNTGELFF
j_gene: TRBJ1-6; abundance: NA; v_gene: TRBV12-3/TRBV12-4; d_gene: NA; CDR3nt: TGTGCCAGCAGTTTAAAGGCGAATTCACCCCTCCACTTT; CDR3aa: CASSLKANSPLHF
j_gene: TRBJ1-2; abundance: NA; v_gene: TRBV7-8; d_gene: NA; CDR3nt: TGTGCCAGCAGCTTAGTCCCTTGGGGCTACACCTTC; CDR3aa: CASSLVPWGYTF
j_gene: TRBJ2-3; abundance: NA; v_gene: TRBV28; d_gene: TRBD1; CDR3nt: TGTGCCAGCAGTTGGGACAGGGGCTCAGATACGCAGTATTTT; CDR3aa: CASSWDRGSDTQYF
j_gene: TRBJ2-2; abundance: NA; v_gene: TRBV9; d_gene: NA; CDR3nt: TGTGCCAGCAGCGCCTCGACCGGGGAGCTGTTTTTT; CDR3aa: CASSASTGELFF
j_gene: TRBJ1-5; abundance: NA; v_gene: TRBV10-1; d_gene: NA; CDR3nt: TGCGCCAGCAGTGGGACAATAAATCAGCCCCAGCATTTT; CDR3aa: CASSGTINQPQHF
j_gene: TRBJ2-7; abundance: NA; v_gene: TRBV10-3; d_gene: NA; CDR3nt: TGTGCCATCAGTGAGTCGGGCGGTACGACGGGCGAGCAGTACTTC; CDR3aa: CAISESGGTTGEQYF
j_gene: TRBJ2-5; abundance: NA; v_gene: TRBV29-1; d_gene: NA; CDR3nt: TGCAGCGTTGCTTGGCAGGAAGGGACCCAGTACTTC; CDR3aa: CSVAWQEGTQYF
j_gene: TRBJ1-5; abundance: once; v_gene: TRBV28; d_gene: NA; CDR3nt: TGTGCCAGCAGTCCCCCCGGGGGGATCGGGCCCCAGCATTTT; CDR3aa: CASSPPGGIGPQHF
j_gene: TRBJ1-2; abundance: NA; v_gene: TRBV6-5; d_gene: NA; CDR3nt: TGTGCCAGCAGTTACGACAGACAAACCTACTATGGCTACACCTTC; CDR3aa: CASSYDRQTYYGYTF
j_gene: TRBJ1-1; abundance: NA; v_gene: TRBV30; d_gene: NA; CDR3nt: TGTGCCTGGAGCTTTCAGGGGAACACTGAAGCTTTCTTT; CDR3aa: CAWSFQGNTEAFF
j_gene: TRBJ2-7; abundance: once; v_gene: TRBV4-3; d_gene: TRBD2; CDR3nt: TGCGCCAGCAGCCAAGCCCTTGGGACTAGCGGGGGGACCTCCTACGAGCAGTACTTC; CDR3aa: CASSQALGTSGGTSYEQYF
j_gene: TRBJ2-7; abundance: NA; v_gene: TRBV28; d_gene: NA; CDR3nt: TGTGCCAGCAGTTTATCTCAGGGGTTGGACGAGCAGTACTTC; CDR3aa: CASSLSQGLDEQYF
j_gene: TRBJ1-5; abundance: few; v_gene: TRBV28; d_gene: NA; CDR3nt: TGTGCCAGCAGTTTGGTCGGGCAGCCCCAGCATTTT; CDR3aa: CASSLVGQPQHF
j_gene: TRBJ1-6; abundance: NA; v_gene: TRBV4-3; d_gene: TRBD1; CDR3nt: TGCGCCAGCAGCCAAGTGGTGACAGGGGGCTATAATTCACCCCTCCACTTT; CDR3aa: CASSQVVTGGYNSPLHF
j_gene: TRBJ2-4; abundance: NA; v_gene: TRBV15; d_gene: NA; CDR3nt: TGTGCCACCAGCAGAGATCTTGGCAGGCCACTAGCCAAAAACATTCAGTACTTC; CDR3aa: CATSRDLGRPLAKNIQYF